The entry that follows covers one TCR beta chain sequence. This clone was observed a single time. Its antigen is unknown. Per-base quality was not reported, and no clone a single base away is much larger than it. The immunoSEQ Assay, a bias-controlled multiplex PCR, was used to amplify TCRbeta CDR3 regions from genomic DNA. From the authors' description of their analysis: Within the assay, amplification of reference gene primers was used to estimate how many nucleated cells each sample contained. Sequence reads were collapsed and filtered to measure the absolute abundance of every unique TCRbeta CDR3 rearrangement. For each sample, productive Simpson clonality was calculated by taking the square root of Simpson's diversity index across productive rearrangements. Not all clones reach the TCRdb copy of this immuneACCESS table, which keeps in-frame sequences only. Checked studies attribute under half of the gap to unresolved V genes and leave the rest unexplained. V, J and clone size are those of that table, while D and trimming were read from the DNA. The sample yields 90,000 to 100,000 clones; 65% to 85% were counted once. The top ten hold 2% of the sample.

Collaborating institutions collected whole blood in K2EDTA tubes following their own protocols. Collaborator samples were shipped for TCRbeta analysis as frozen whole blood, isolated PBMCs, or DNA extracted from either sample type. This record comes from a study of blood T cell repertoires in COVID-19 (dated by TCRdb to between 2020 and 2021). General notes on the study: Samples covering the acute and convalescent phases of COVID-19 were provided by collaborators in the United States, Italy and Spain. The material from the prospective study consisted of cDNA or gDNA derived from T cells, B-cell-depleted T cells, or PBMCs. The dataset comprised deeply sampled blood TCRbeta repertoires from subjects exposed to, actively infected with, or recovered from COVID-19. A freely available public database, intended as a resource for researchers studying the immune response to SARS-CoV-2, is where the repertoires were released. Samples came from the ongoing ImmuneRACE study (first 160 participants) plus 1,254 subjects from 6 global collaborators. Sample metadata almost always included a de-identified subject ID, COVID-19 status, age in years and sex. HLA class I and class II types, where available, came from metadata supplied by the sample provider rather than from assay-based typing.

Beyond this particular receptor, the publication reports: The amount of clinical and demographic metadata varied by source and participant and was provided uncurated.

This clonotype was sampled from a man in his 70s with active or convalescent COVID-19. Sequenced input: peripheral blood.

The CDR3 reads as follows: CASSPGTGKGDTIYF. The DNA is TGTGCCAGCAGTCCCGGGACAGGGAAGGGAGACACCATATATTTT. The sequence links TRBV2 to TRBJ1-3, with 9 bases matching TRBD1. V lost 5 bases and J lost 8 bases, and the count of bases not matched to a germline gene is 10. CDR1 and CDR2 (SNHLY, FYNNEI) derive from the germline V gene. Its CDR3 holds 15 amino acids, cysteine through phenylalanine. Only CDR3 DNA is held: 45 bases, read in frame from base 1.